A single sample gave rise to the 4 T cell receptor beta chains below, sequenced in a study of blood T cell repertoires in COVID-19. The repertoire was sequenced with immunoSEQ multiplex PCR; TCRdb's copy has only in-frame clones and lacks some. The sample shows roughly 150,000 clones, around 80% of them seen only once. Sequencing was performed on PBMCs or T cells enriched from blood (not recorded which). The receptor set was obtained from a man between 50 and 59 years old who had recovered from COVID-19.

A few counts support this clone. The J gene is TRBJ1-2, the V gene TRBV7-2, with 8 bases fitting TRBD1. Germline CDR1 SGHTA, CDR2 FQGNSA. The V and J ends lost 5 bases and 2 bases, in that order; junction bases with no gene match: 7. The CDR3 length is 15 residues. CDR3 loop: CASSLSTGVNYGYTF. The CDR3 DNA reads as TGTGCCAGCAGCCTCTCGACAGGGGTAAACTATGGCTACACCTTC.

The rearrangement joins TRBV7-2 to TRBJ2-7; maybe TRBD2 (6 bases). Germline V gene lookup returns CDR1 SGHTA and CDR2 FQGNSA. Trimming shortened V by 1 base and J by 1 base, and 8 bases separated the two germline ends. The CDR3 sequence is 14 residues long. CDR3 sequence reads: CASSLGAGSYEQYF. The DNA for the CDR3 is TGTGCCAGCAGCTTAGGGGCGGGGTCCTACGAGCAGTACTTC.

This chain uses TRBV7-2 with TRBJ1-3, with 9 bases identical to TRBD1. V lost 7 bases to trimming and J lost 0 bases; unmatched junction nucleotides: 7. Germline CDR1 and CDR2: SGHTA and FQGNSA. CDR3 length: 16 amino acids. DNA for the CDR3: TGTGCCAGCACCAGACAGGGGGTTAGCTCTGGAAACACCATATATTTT. Its translation: CASTRQGVSSGNTIYF.

The chain is built from TRBV5-8 and TRBJ1-4, with D unclear. Per germline, CDR1 SGHTS and CDR2 YDEGEE. Deletions cut 5 bases from V and 0 bases from J, with 17 bases between. This CDR3 region has 17 residues. DNA of the CDR3: TGTGCCAGCAGTCGAGGGCGGGCCGCCTCAACTAATGAAAAACTGTTTTTT. Its protein product is CASSRGRAASTNEKLFF. Full variable domain (missing parts from reference TRBV5-8 and TRBJ1-4): EAGVTQSPTHLIKTRGQQATLRCSPISGHTSVYWYQQALGLGLQFLLWYDEGEERNRGNFPPRFSGRQFPNYSSELNVNALELEDSALYLCASSRGRAASTNEKLFFGSGTQLSVL.